The 23 T cell receptor beta chains given below trace back to one sample, sequenced in a study of CXCR3-negative and CXCR3-positive naive CD8 T cells. These TCRs are of unknown antigen specificity. Whole-study results and caveats: CXCR3-positive naive cells had TRB CDR3s that were more hydrophobic than CXCR3-negative naive cells had.

Through 5' RACE with UMI labels, the TRB cDNA libraries were prepared. TCRdb reprocessed the 5' RACE reads; each CDR3 protein has one entry and no DNA is given. This listing includes around 95,000 distinct CDR3 sequences. Sequenced input: naive CXCR3+ CD8+ T cells from blood. The sample's subset: CD45RO-CCR7+CD27+CD95- naive CD8+ T cells expressing CXCR3 (TNR3+). These receptors were obtained from a human donor in good health. Some clones in this sample may be carry-over from other donors' samples.

The rearrangement links TRBV4-3 to TRBJ2-2; there is no DNA to check the TCRdb D call of TRBD1. The CDR3 covers 15 residues. Germline assignment: CDR1 LGHNA and CDR2 YSLEER. This CDR3 is CASSQGQTNTGELFF.

The chain links TRBV25-1 to TRBJ1-5. CDR1 and CDR2 from the germline V gene are MGHDK and SYGVNS. There are 14 residues in the CDR3. CDR3 loop: CASSSGLGVRPQHF. Full variable domain (missing parts from reference TRBV25-1 and TRBJ1-5): EADIYQTPRYLVIGTGKKITLECSQTMGHDKMYWYQQDPGMELHLIHYSYGVNSTEKGDLSSESTVSRIRTEHFPLTLESARPSHTSQYLCASSSGLGVRPQHFGDGTRLSIL.

The J gene is TRBJ1-1, the V gene TRBV7-6. CDR1 and CDR2 from the germline V gene are SGHVS and FNYEAQ. This CDR3 comprises 13 residues. The CDR3 sequence: CASSLYGNTEAFF.

The chain uses TRBV7-3 and TRBJ2-2; without DNA, the TCRdb call of TRBD1 cannot be checked. This CDR3 spans 17 amino acids. CDR1 and CDR2 from the germline V gene are SGHTA and FQGTGA. CDR3 amino acids: CASSPNPGQPTAGELFF.

The J gene is TRBJ2-2, the V gene TRBV12-3 or TRBV12-4; as DNA is missing, the TRBD1 call by TCRdb cannot be tested. The CDR3 totals 15 residues. The CDR3 region is CASSGWTGEPGELFF.

CDR3: CASSILVSSYNEQFF. The gene calls are TRBV19 and TRBJ2-1. Germline loops: CDR1 LNHDA, CDR2 SQIVND (reference sequence). CDR3 size: 15 residues.

The J gene is TRBJ1-5, the V gene TRBV20-1. The length of the CDR3 is 16 residues. The germline gives CDR1 DFQATT, CDR2 SNEGSKA (reference sequence). CDR3 sequence: CSARNEFRYSNQPQHF.

The gene calls are TRBV15 and TRBJ2-7; the D call of TRBD2 rests on TCRdb alone, since no DNA is present to check it. Germline assignment: CDR1 LNHNV and CDR2 YYDKDF (reference sequence). There are 16 residues in the CDR3. Here the CDR3 reads CATSSGGLAGSYEQYF.

This chain uses TRBV14 with TRBJ2-7; TCRdb calls TRBD2, which cannot be checked without DNA. Germline-derived CDR1 and CDR2 are SGHDN and FVKESK. The CDR3 is made up of 14 amino acids. The CDR3 reads CASSPLTDSYEQYF.

The genes are TRBV9 and TRBJ1-3; TCRdb gives TRBD1 as the D gene, but with no DNA this cannot be confirmed. CDR1 and CDR2 from the germline V gene are SGDLS and YYNGEE. The CDR3 is 15 amino acids. The CDR3 sequence: CASSAGQGYGNTIYF.

The chain is built from TRBV7-2 and TRBJ2-7; TCRdb lists TRBD1, though no DNA is available to test this call. Per the germline V gene, CDR1 is SGHTA and CDR2 is FQGNSA. The CDR3 is 18 amino acids. CDR3 region: CASSLSSRDRPPTYEQYF.

This chain links TRBV5-6 with TRBJ2-5; TCRdb proposes TRBD1, but this gene call is untestable without DNA. Germline lookup yields CDR1 SGHDT and CDR2 YYEEEE. The CDR3 is made up of 16 amino acids. CDR3 sequence: CASSLQGYQVMETQYF.

The chain links TRBV20-1 to TRBJ2-5; lacking DNA, the TRBD1 call made by TCRdb goes unchecked. This CDR3 is 13 amino acids long. CDR1 and CDR2 from the germline V gene are DFQATT and SNEGSKA (reference sequence). Here the CDR3 reads CSARGTGQETQYF.

The chain links TRBV7-9 to TRBJ1-2; without DNA, the TCRdb call of TRBD1 cannot be checked. The germline gives CDR1 SEHNR, CDR2 FQNEAQ (reference sequence). This CDR3 region has 14 residues. CDR3: CASSRDAFNYGYTF. Together with reference TRBV7-9 and TRBJ1-2, the CDR3 gives the full variable domain: DTGVSQNPRHKITKRGQNVTFRCDPISEHNRLYWYRQTLGQGPEFLTYFQNEAQLEKSRLLSDRFSAERPKGSFSTLEIQRTEQGDSAMYLCASSRDAFNYGYTFGSGTRLTVV.

This chain links TRBV7-7 with TRBJ2-2. Germline values: CDR1 SSHAT, CDR2 FNYEAQ (reference sequence). The CDR3 contains 13 residues. CDR3 protein: CASSLVLAGELFF. Variable domain in full (rest from reference TRBV7-7 and TRBJ2-2): GAGVSQSPRYKVTKRGQDVTLRCDPISSHATLYWYQQALGQGPEFLTYFNYEAQPDKSGLPSDRFSAERPEGSISTLTIQRTEQRDSAMYRCASSLVLAGELFFGEGSRLTVL.

V usage is TRBV6-6 and J usage is TRBJ1-2; checking the TCRdb D call of TRBD1 is not possible without DNA. The CDR3 is 17 residues long. CDR1 is MNHNY and CDR2 is SVGAGI in the germline V gene (reference sequence). The CDR3 loop is CASSYHGSQGFNYGYTF.

The chain links TRBV6-5 to TRBJ2-5; TCRdb's D gene call, TRBD1, goes unchecked for lack of DNA. Germline values: CDR1 MNHEY, CDR2 SVGAGI. This CDR3 is built from 18 residues. Here the CDR3 reads CASSYPRDSQPGQETQYF.

The gene calls are TRBV7-9 and TRBJ2-3; the D call from TCRdb, TRBD1, cannot be confirmed without DNA. Germline-derived CDR1 and CDR2 are SEHNR and FQNEAQ (reference sequence). The CDR3 runs to 17 residues. CDR3 protein: CASSPRQGALSSDTQYF.

J is TRBJ1-1 and V is TRBV15; there is no DNA to check the TCRdb D call of TRBD1. Per germline, CDR1 LNHNV and CDR2 YYDKDF (reference sequence). CDR3 length equals 13 residues. CDR3 protein: CATRRRGNTEAFF.

The rearrangement joins TRBV7-9 to TRBJ2-7. This CDR3 is built from 11 residues. The germline V gene encodes CDR1 SEHNR and CDR2 FQNEAQ (reference sequence). CDR3 protein: CASTSTYEQYF.

The chain joins TRBV7-3 to TRBJ2-6. This CDR3 has 17 residues. Germline V gives CDR1 SGHTA, CDR2 FQGTGA. This CDR3 is CASSSLSGGSGANVLTF.

V is TRBV30 and J is TRBJ2-7; no DNA is available, so the TRBD1 call from TCRdb remains unchecked. Germline values: CDR1 GTSNPN, CDR2 SVGIG (reference sequence). This CDR3 has 13 residues. The CDR3 loop is CAWSSGGSYEQYF.

The rearrangement uses TRBV11-2 and TRBJ2-6; without DNA, the TCRdb call of TRBD2 cannot be checked. This CDR3 contains 16 residues. Germline V gives CDR1 SGHAT, CDR2 FQNNGV. The CDR3 sequence is CASSLDGGTGANVLTF.